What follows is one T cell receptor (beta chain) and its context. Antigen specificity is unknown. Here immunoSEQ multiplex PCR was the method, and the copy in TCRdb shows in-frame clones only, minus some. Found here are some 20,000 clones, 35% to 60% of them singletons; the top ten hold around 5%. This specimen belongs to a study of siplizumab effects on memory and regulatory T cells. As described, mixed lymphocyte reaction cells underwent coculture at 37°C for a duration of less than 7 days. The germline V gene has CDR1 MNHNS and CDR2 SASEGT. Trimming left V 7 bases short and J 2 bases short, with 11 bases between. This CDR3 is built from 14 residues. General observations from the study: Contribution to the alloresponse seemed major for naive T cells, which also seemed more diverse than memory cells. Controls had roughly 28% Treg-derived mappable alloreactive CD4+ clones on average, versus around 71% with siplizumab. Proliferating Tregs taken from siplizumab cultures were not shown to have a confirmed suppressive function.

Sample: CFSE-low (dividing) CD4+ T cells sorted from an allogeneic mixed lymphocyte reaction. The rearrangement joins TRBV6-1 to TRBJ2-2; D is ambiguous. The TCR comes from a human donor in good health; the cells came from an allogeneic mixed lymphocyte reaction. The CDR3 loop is CASMVVPNTGELFF. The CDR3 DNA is TGTGCCAGCATGGTAGTCCCAAACACCGGGGAGCTGTTTTTT.